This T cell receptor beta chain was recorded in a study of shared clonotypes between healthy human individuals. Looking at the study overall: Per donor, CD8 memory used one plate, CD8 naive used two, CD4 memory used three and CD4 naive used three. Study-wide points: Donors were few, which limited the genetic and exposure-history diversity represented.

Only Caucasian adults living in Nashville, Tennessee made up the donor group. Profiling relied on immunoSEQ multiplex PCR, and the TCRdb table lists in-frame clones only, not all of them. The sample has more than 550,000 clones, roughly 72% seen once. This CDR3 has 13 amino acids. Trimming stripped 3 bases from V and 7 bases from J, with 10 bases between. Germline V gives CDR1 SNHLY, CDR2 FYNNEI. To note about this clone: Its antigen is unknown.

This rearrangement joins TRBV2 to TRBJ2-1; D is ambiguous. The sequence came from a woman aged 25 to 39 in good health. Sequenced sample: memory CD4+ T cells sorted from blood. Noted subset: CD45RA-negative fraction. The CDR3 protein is CASSELGNNEQFF. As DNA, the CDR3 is TGTGCCAGCAGTGAGCTAGGTAATAATGAGCAGTTCTTC.